This T cell receptor beta chain was observed in a study of T cells in Graves' hyperthyroidism and ophthalmopathy. Study-wide context: Initial diagnosis, before any treatment, was when peripheral blood was collected.

With V trimmed by 6 bases and J by 0 bases, 9 bases remained unmatched. The CDR3 is 18 amino acids. Germline values: CDR1 DFQATT, CDR2 SNEGSKA (reference sequence). This clonotype was observed a single time. Amplified TCR beta CDR3 regions came from RNA transcripts. TCR CDR3 underwent first-round RT-PCR with the HTBI primer set. TCRdb called the multiplex PCR reads again in MiXCR, with one record for every CDR3 protein. This table holds approximately 430,000 distinct CDR3 sequences, around 14% found once. The sample comprised blood. This TCR came from a woman between 18 and 29 years old with Graves' hyperthyroidism. This chain connects TRBV20-1 to TRBJ2-1; 15 nucleotides match TRBD2. The CDR3, as DNA: TGCAGTGCCTTATCCGGGACTAGCGGGAGGAGCTCCTACAATGAGCAGTTCTTC. The encoded protein is CSALSGTSGRSSYNEQFF.